This record covers a single T cell receptor (beta chain). This clone appeared a few times. Its target antigen remains unknown. Base qualities are missing; no much larger clone stands one base away. CDR1 SNHLY and CDR2 FYNNEI are derived from the germline V gene. Including the terminal cysteine and phenylalanine, the CDR3 comprises 17 residues. The DNA shown is the 51-base CDR3, in frame from base 1. V and J are truncated by 7 bases and 0 bases respectively, leaving an intervening sequence of 18 bases. The data derive from a study of blood T cell repertoires in COVID-19 (dated by TCRdb to 2019 to 2021). Regarding the research as a whole: Samples covering the acute and convalescent phases of COVID-19 were provided by collaborators in the United States, Italy and Spain. The prospective study material was composed of cDNA or gDNA derived from T cells, B-cell-depleted T cells, or PBMCs. Subjects who had been exposed to COVID-19, were actively infected with it, or had recovered from it provided the deeply sampled blood TCRbeta repertoires that made up the dataset. A freely available public database, intended as a resource for researchers studying the immune response to SARS-CoV-2, is where the repertoires were released. Samples came from the ongoing ImmuneRACE study (first 160 participants) plus 1,254 subjects from 6 global collaborators. Nearly every sample came with metadata listing a de-identified subject ID, COVID-19 status, age in years and sex. Where available, HLA class I and class II types were obtained from metadata supplied by the sample provider rather than from assay-based typing.

TCRbeta CDR3 regions were amplified from genomic DNA using the immunoSEQ Assay, a bias-controlled multiplex PCR. The study's own analysis went as follows. Nucleated cell counts per sample were estimated from amplification of reference gene primers within the assay. Sequence reads were collapsed and filtered to measure the absolute abundance of every unique TCRbeta CDR3 rearrangement. For each sample, productive Simpson clonality was calculated as the square root of Simpson's diversity index across productive rearrangements. TCRdb took over this immuneACCESS table, retaining in-frame rearrangements with V and J assigned. Such tables are incomplete; in checked studies, under half of the missing clones stem from an unresolved V gene, and the remainder is unexplained. That table gives V, J and clone size, and the DNA gave D and trimming. Recorded for this sample are under 150,000 clones; about 86% of them occurred a single time. In total, the top ten clones hold 2% to 3% of the sample.

Enrolling through a virtual design, the prospective study's participants ranged in age from roughly 18 to 89 years and lived across 24 United States geographic areas. In the prospective study, cohorts were assigned on the basis of participant-reported clinical history obtained from a screening survey and a study questionnaire. Mobile phlebotomists in the prospective study collected whole blood, serum and a nasopharyngeal or oropharyngeal swab from every participant. Prospective study participants could optionally give additional blood draws and questionnaires over an approximately two-month period. Before DNA extraction, blood samples from the prospective study were shipped at room temperature or frozen. Beyond this particular receptor, the publication reports: How much clinical and demographic metadata was included differed by source and by participant, and the metadata was provided uncurated.

The V and J genes are TRBV2 and TRBJ1-4, with the D gene too uncertain to name. The sequencing sample was made of PBMCs or T cells enriched from blood (not recorded which). This TCR came from a man between 40 and 49 years old with acute COVID-19. The CDR3: CASTPERRPATNEKLFF. The bases read TGTGCCAGCACCCCAGAGAGGCGCCCTGCAACTAATGAAAAACTGTTTTTT.